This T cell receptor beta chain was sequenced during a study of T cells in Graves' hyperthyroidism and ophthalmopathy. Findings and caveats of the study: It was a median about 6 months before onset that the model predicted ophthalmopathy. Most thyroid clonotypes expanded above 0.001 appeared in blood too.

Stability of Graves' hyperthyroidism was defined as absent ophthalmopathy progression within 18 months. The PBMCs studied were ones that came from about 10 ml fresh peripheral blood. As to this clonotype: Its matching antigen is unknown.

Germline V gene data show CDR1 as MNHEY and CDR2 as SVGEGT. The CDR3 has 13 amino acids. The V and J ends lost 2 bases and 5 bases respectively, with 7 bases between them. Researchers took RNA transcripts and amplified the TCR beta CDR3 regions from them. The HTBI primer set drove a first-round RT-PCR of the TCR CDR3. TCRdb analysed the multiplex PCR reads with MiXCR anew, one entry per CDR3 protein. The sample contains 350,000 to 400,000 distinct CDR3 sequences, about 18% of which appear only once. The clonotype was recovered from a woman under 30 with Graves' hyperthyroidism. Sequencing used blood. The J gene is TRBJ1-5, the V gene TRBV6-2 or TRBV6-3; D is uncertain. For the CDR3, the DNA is TGTGCCAGCAGTTACGTTATTTATCAGCCCCAGCATTTT. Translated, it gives CASSYVIYQPQHF.